This T cell receptor beta chain derives from a study of identical twins (dated by TCRdb to the mid-2010s). Background for the entire study: TCR alpha and beta repertoires from monozygotic twins, unrelated adults of various ages and cord blood were deep-sequenced to test whether fetal clonotypes persist. Replicate twin experiments were performed at different times using different library preparation protocols to rule out contamination.

Study-level results and caveats: Compared with coincidental sharing between unrelated individuals, out-of-frame TCR alpha sequences shared between twins showed an excess of sequences with low generation probability. Because the same donors could not be followed over many years, conclusions were based on cross-sectional statistical analysis. Abundant cord blood beta clonotypes had fewer insertions, young adult naive repertoires showed a similar but weaker trend, and memory repertoires showed no such trend. Out-of-frame TCR alpha sharing in monozygotic twins was systematically underestimated by recombination models, whereas sharing between unrelated individuals was in agreement with the recombination models. Zero-insertion analyses could be partly confounded by invariant T cells such as MAIT and iNKT, though diverse VJ usage argued against such confounding for most clonotypes. Excess twin sharing in beta out-of-frame sequences was weaker because fewer shared sequences lowered the signal-to-noise ratio.

Every donor in the study was a healthy Caucasian. Three pairs of female monozygotic twins, all aged roughly 18 to 29 years, were included in the twin cohort. Positive isolation kits from Invitrogen were used to isolate CD4+ and CD8+ T cell populations. The library was obtained by 5' RACE. The sample was run on an Illumina HiSeq 2000. A universal primer binding site was introduced by template switching, and a unique molecular identifier was present in the final cDNA, enabling accurate counting of TCR cDNA molecules. First-strand cDNA for TCR alpha and beta chains was synthesized from specific primers in the conserved constant-segment region. To control for contamination, each cDNA library was double barcoded with a SMART-Mk sample barcode plus Illumina barcodes. TruSeq adapter sequences, together with Illumina sample barcodes, were added in two successive PCR steps. TCR alpha and beta cDNA libraries were sequenced on the Illumina HiSeq platform with custom primers. Concerning the study's data processing: MiGEC processed the raw reads to extract unique molecular identifiers, while MiXCR was used to determine the CDR3 positions. For each individual, recombination models were inferred using an EM algorithm with the repgenHMM and IGoR tools. Shared clonotype analysis was performed with the tcR package in R, normalizing sharing by the product of cloneset sizes. Out-of-frame nonproductive sequences were analyzed to study raw recombination free of thymic and clonal selection effects. In-frame beta chains were kept once TCRdb had trimmed the public reads at Q25 with fastp and called clones with MiXCR. Every entry covers one CDR3 protein and lists the most common genes and DNA from its rows. The V and J calls come from TCRdb's annotation, not from the publication. The sample table holds roughly 500,000 distinct CDR3 sequences, of which roughly 21% were seen once. The top ten clones comprise about 0.93% of the sample.

There are a few counts of this clonotype. Its specific antigen is unknown. Nothing much larger sits one base from this clone, and base qualities are not available. V is reduced by 6 bases and J by 6 bases, leaving a spacing of 20 bases between them. Its CDR3 holds 15 amino acids, cysteine through phenylalanine. Only CDR3 DNA remains: 45 bases, in frame from the first base. The germline V gene (reference sequence) gives CDR1 as DFQATT and CDR2 as SNEGSKA. These sequences were also reported in another study, on T cells expressing NK-cell markers. As that second paper reports: Three sorted T-cell subsets (CD3+CD56+NKG2C+, CD3+CD56+NKG2C- and CD3+CD56-NKG2C+) from seven to nine donors had their TCR beta-chain repertoires profiled. Seven of the eight sequenced donors were HCMV-seropositive and one was HCMV-seronegative. To restrict sorting to alphabetaTCR-expressing T cells, an anti-gammadeltaTCR antibody was added in several experiments. In about 6 donors, the dominant CD3+CD56+NKG2C+ clonotypes were found to rank among the top 10 CD8+ clonotypes and to make up about 1.0-8% of CD8+ T cells. Those dominant clonotypes were again the most abundant among CD3+CD56-NKG2C+ cells in a few donors, at roughly 28.3-60.1%. It remained unclear whether the expanded NKG2C-expressing T cell clones were specific for HCMV antigens. Randomly selected healthy volunteers, three men and five women, were used as the eight sequenced donors. HCMV serostatus was determined by detecting HCMV-specific IgG in serum with a commercial ELISA kit. Reads were demultiplexed and grouped by UMI with MIGEC, and clonotypes were assembled and quantified with MiTCR. To exclude erroneous sequences, any TCR cDNA sequence not supported by at least two reads was discarded. The tcR package was used for downstream repertoire analysis, with clonotypes matched between fractions based on CDR3 nucleotide sequence plus V segment. Antigen specificity was annotated against VDJdb with VDJmatch, allowing one amino acid substitution in CDR3.

The sequence came from a young woman in good health. The sequencing input was CD4+ T cells sorted from blood. Here the chain combines TRBV20-1 and TRBJ2-2; a tentative D match to TRBD2 spans 6 bases. The CDR3 here reads CSAKLRTEGSGELFF. The bases are TGCAGTGCCAAACTCCGGACGGAGGGTTCCGGGGAGCTGTTTTTT.